A single sample is the source of the 15 T cell receptor beta chains below, sequenced in a study of cytomegalovirus exposure and HLA in healthy donors (dated by TCRdb to the late 2010s). Receptor libraries were prepared by the immunoSEQ multiplex PCR assay. The multiplex PCR relied on a mix of 60 forward primers for TCR Vbeta segments and 13 reverse primers for TCR Jbeta segments. Drawn from immuneACCESS, this table holds only the in-frame rearrangements with V and J called that TCRdb kept. Clones are partly lost; checked studies trace under half to an unresolved V gene and leave the rest unexplained. The sample table holds about 150,000 clones, of which just under 70% were seen once. About 4.5% of the sample lies in the top ten. Sequenced input: PBMCs. These receptors all stem from a man in his 60s in good health and CMV-seronegative.

This clone was detected once. The rearrangement uses TRBV6-6 and TRBJ1-1; the match to TRBD1 covers 7 bases. Looked up from germline, CDR1 is MNHNY and CDR2 is SVGAGI (reference sequence). The V and J ends lost 7 bases and 2 bases, in that order; junction bases with no gene match: 4. CDR3 length: 13 residues. CDR3 sequence reads: CASKGTANTEAFF. CDR3 nucleotide sequence: TGTGCCAGCAAGGGGACAGCCAACACTGAAGCTTTCTTT.

The chain joins TRBV5-1 to TRBJ1-4; possible D gene TRBD1, 6 bases. The CDR3 covers 14 residues. Germline V gives CDR1 SGHRS, CDR2 YFSETQ. V was shortened by 1 base and J by 8 bases, with 12 bases between the two germline ends. For the CDR3, the DNA is TGCGCCAGCAGCTTGACAGGGTGGAGAGAAAAACTGTTTTTT. Protein product: CASSLTGWREKLFF.

The gene calls are TRBV6-1 and TRBJ2-1; 7 positions agree with TRBD1. V gave up 5 bases and J gave up 2 bases; unmatched junction bases: 6. Germline loops: CDR1 MNHNS, CDR2 SASEGT. This CDR3 region has 15 residues. Here the CDR3 reads CASSPDRSTYNEQFF. The CDR3 DNA reads TGTGCCAGCAGTCCGGACAGGTCCACCTACAATGAGCAGTTCTTC.

This clone was seen just once. This rearrangement joins TRBV5-4 to TRBJ2-1; 9 bases fit TRBD1. The CDR3 is 15 residues long. J lost 2 bases, V lost 4 bases, and 4 bases had no gene match. Germline CDR1 is SGHNT and CDR2 is YYREEE (reference sequence). DNA of the CDR3: TGTGCCAGCAGCCAGGACAGGGGAGCCTACAATGAGCAGTTCTTC. The encoded protein is CASSQDRGAYNEQFF.

This chain uses TRBV7-2 with TRBJ2-4; 8 bases are shared with TRBD1. Losses at the gene ends were 0 bases for V and 0 bases for J; bases not matched to a gene: 10. The CDR3 is 19 residues long. Germline values: CDR1 SGHTA, CDR2 FQGNSA. CDR3 sequence: CASSLAATGVGRAKNIQYF. In DNA, the CDR3 is TGTGCCAGCAGCTTAGCTGCGACAGGGGTGGGGAGAGCCAAAAACATTCAGTACTTC. The variable domain in full, completed from reference TRBV7-2 and TRBJ2-4, reads GAGVSQSPSNKVTEKGKDVELRCDPISGHTALYWYRQSLGQGLEFLIYFQGNSAPDKSGLPSDRFSAERTGGSVSTLTIQRTQQEDSAVYLCASSLAATGVGRAKNIQYFGAGTRLSVL.

This rearrangement joins TRBV18 to TRBJ1-5; D uncertain. V lost 3 bases and J lost 6, with 9 bases in between. The CDR3 loop spans 13 amino acids. Germline V lookup: CDR1 KGHSH, CDR2 LQKENI. CDR3 coding DNA: TGTGCCAGCTCACCTCTCCCCGTTCAGCCCCAGCATTTT. This codes for CASSPLPVQPQHF.

The gene calls are TRBV25-1 and TRBJ2-2; 11 positions match TRBD2. CDR3 length: 15 amino acids. CDR1 is MGHDK and CDR2 is SYGVNS in the germline V gene. The V and J ends lost 6 bases and 4 bases, in that order; junction bases with no gene match: 4. CDR3 region: CASSPGLAVTGELFF. The CDR3 nucleotides are TGTGCCAGCAGCCCGGGACTAGCGGTCACCGGGGAGCTGTTTTTT.

The rearrangement joins TRBV9 to TRBJ2-2, with 7 bases matching TRBD1. J lost 4 bases, V lost 4 bases, and 10 bases had no gene match. Germline CDR1 and CDR2: SGDLS and YYNGEE. The CDR3 length is 16 residues. The CDR3: CASSTRTGGSTGELFF. For the CDR3, the DNA is TGTGCCAGCAGCACCCGGACAGGAGGAAGCACCGGGGAGCTGTTTTTT.

The chain has TRBV5-1 and TRBJ1-2, with D possibly being TRBD1 (5 bases). This CDR3 has 14 amino acids. V was clipped by 3 bases and J by 5 bases, with 14 bases between them. CDR1 SGHRS and CDR2 YFSETQ come from the germline V gene. The CDR3 spells CASSSPPGIYGYTF. For the CDR3, the DNA is TGCGCCAGCAGCTCCCCGCCAGGGATATATGGCTACACCTTC.

This sequence joins TRBV7-2 and TRBJ2-7; possibly TRBD2 for D (5 bases). In germline, CDR1 is SGHTA, CDR2 FQGNSA. V lost 5 bases, J lost 7 bases, and 12 bases lay in between. This CDR3 has 12 residues. The CDR3 sequence is CASSREPGEQYF. CDR3 bases: TGTGCCAGCAGCCGAGAGCCGGGAGAGCAGTACTTC.

The rearrangement joins TRBV2 to TRBJ2-3, with 7 bases fitting TRBD2. Trimming took 4 bases from V and 2 from J; bases not matched to a gene: 6. CDR3 length: 15 residues. CDR1 and CDR2 from the germline V gene are SNHLY and FYNNEI. This chain's CDR3 is CASSGERGSTDTQYF. CDR3 coding DNA: TGTGCCAGCAGTGGGGAGCGGGGTTCCACAGATACGCAGTATTTT.

This clone was observed once. This rearrangement joins TRBV30 to TRBJ1-3, with no clear D. From germline, CDR1 is GTSNPN and CDR2 SVGIG (reference sequence). The CDR3 consists of 13 residues. With 0 bases removed from V and 2 bases from J, the gap between germline ends came to 5 bases. The CDR3, as DNA: TGTGCCTGGAGTGTACTTGCTGGAAACACCATATATTTT. This gives the protein CAWSVLAGNTIYF.

V gene TRBV19 combines with J gene TRBJ1-4; TRBD1 is a possible D gene (5 bases). Germline assignment: CDR1 LNHDA and CDR2 SQIVND (reference sequence). The CDR3 sequence is 15 residues long. V lost 4 bases to trimming and J lost 8 bases, with 17 bases between them. This CDR3 is CASSKHRRPGEKLFF. The CDR3 DNA follows: TGTGCCAGTAGTAAGCACAGGCGCCCCGGAGAAAAACTGTTTTTT.

A few counts support this clone. The DNA of the CDR3 is TGTGCCAGCAGCAAAAAAAGGCAGAGGGCGGTAGGCTATGGCTACACCTTC. It is translated as CASSKKRQRAVGYGYTF. The chain carries TRBV21-1 and TRBJ1-2. TRBV21-1 is marked as a pseudogene. The CDR3 loop spans 17 amino acids.

This chain's CDR3 is CASSEAGNTEAFF. The CDR3 DNA reads TGTGCCAGCAGTGAAGCGGGGAACACTGAAGCTTTCTTT. This chain links TRBV25-1 with TRBJ1-1, with unresolved D. This CDR3 is built from 13 residues. V lost 2 bases and J lost 1, with 5 bases in between. Germline loops: CDR1 MGHDK, CDR2 SYGVNS.